This T cell receptor (beta chain) was recorded in a study of T cell repertoires in cytomegalovirus infection. In the study overall: Public signatures in TCR beta pointed to CMV infection and matching HLA type.

Each CDR3 protein gets one entry after TCRdb re-called the reads with MiXCR. Here the sample spans approximately 300,000 distinct CDR3 sequences, 25% to 35% being singletons. The sample holds many counts of this clonotype. The antigen remains undetermined. Per germline, CDR1 DFQATT and CDR2 SNEGSKA (reference sequence). The CDR3 runs 13 residues. The V end was cut by 5 bases, the J end by 11 bases, with 21 bases between. This TCR was sampled from a human donor in good health (CMV status not recorded). Some clones in this sample may be carry-over from other donors' samples. Sequencing used cultured PBMCs, obtained from culture after CMV antigen stimulation. This chain connects TRBV20-1 to TRBJ1-1; tentatively, D is TRBD1 (5 bases). The CDR3 DNA reads as TGCAGTGCTGGTGAGGACACCGCCTCGACTGCTTTCTTT. Its protein is CSAGEDTASTAFF.